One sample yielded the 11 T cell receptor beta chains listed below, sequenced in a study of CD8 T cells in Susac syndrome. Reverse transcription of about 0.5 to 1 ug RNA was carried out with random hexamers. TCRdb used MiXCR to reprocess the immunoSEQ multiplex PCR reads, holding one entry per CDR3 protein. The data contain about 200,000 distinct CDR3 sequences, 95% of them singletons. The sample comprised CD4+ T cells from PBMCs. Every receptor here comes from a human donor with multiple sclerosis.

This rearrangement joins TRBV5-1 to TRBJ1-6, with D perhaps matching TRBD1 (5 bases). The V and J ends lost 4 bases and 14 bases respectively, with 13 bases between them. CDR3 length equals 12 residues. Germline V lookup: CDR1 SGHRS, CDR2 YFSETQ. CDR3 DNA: TGCGCCAGCAGCCTTAGCGGGACGGCCCTCCACTTT. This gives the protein CASSLSGTALHF. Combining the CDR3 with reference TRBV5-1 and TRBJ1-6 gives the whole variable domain KAGVTQTPRYLIKTRGQQVTLSCSPISGHRSVSWYQQTPGQGLQFLFEYFSETQRNKGNFPGRFSGRQFSNSRSEMNVSTLELGDSALYLCASSLSGTALHFGNGTRLTVT.

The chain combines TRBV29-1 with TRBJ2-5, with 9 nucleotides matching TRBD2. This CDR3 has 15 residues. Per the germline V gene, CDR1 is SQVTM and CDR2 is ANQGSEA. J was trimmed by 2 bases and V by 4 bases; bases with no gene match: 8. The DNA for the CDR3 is TGCAGCGTTGGGGTAGCGGGGGTAACACAAGAGACCCAGTACTTC. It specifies CSVGVAGVTQETQYF.

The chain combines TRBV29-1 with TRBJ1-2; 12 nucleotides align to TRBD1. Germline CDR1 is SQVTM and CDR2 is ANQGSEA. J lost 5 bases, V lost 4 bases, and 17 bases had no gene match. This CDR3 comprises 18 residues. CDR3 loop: CSVAESPGTGGAQYGYTF. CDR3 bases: TGCAGCGTTGCCGAAAGCCCCGGGACAGGGGGCGCCCAGTATGGCTACACCTTC.

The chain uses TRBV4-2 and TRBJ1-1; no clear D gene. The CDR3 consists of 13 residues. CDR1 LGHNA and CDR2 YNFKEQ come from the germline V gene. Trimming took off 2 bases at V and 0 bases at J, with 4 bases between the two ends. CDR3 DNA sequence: TGTGCCAGCAGCCAACAGGTGAACACTGAAGCTTTCTTT. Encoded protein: CASSQQVNTEAFF.

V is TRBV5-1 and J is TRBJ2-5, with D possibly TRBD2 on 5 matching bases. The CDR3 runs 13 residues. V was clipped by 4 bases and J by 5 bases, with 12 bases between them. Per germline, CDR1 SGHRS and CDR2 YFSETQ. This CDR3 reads CASSGSGTETQYF. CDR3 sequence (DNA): TGCGCCAGCAGCGGGAGTGGTACGGAGACCCAGTACTTC.

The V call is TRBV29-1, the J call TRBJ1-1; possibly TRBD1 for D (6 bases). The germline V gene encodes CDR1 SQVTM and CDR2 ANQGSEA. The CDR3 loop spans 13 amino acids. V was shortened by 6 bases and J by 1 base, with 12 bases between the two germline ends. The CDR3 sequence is CSVMGTSNTEAFF. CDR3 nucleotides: TGCAGCGTGATGGGGACATCGAACACTGAAGCTTTCTTT.

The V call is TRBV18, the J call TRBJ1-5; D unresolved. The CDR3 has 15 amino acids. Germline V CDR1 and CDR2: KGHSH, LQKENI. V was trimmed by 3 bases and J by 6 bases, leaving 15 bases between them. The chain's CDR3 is CASSPPNPVGQPQHF. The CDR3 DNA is TGTGCCAGCTCACCCCCCAATCCAGTGGGTCAGCCCCAGCATTTT.

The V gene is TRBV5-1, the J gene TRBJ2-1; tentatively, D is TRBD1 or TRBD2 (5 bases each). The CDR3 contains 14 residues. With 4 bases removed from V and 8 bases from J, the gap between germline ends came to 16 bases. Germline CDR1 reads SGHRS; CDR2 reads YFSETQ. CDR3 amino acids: CASSEGTGPHEQFF. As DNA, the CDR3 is TGCGCCAGCAGCGAAGGCACGGGACCGCATGAGCAGTTCTTC.

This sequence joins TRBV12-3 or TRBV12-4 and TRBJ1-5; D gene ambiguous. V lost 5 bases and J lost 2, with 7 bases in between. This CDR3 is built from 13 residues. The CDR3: CASSPIRNQPQHF. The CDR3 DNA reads TGTGCCAGCAGTCCAATCCGCAATCAGCCCCAGCATTTT.

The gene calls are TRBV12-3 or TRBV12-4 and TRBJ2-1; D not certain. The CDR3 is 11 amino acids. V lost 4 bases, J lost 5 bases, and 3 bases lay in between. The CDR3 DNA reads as TGTGCCAGCAGTTCTGACAATGAGCAGTTCTTC. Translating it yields CASSSDNEQFF.

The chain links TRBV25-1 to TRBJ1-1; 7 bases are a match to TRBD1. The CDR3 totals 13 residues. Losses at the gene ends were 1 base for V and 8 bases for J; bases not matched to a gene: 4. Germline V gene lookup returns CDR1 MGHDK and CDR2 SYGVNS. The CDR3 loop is CASSESFRGEAFF. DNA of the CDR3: TGTGCCAGCAGTGAATCGTTCAGGGGGGAAGCTTTCTTT.